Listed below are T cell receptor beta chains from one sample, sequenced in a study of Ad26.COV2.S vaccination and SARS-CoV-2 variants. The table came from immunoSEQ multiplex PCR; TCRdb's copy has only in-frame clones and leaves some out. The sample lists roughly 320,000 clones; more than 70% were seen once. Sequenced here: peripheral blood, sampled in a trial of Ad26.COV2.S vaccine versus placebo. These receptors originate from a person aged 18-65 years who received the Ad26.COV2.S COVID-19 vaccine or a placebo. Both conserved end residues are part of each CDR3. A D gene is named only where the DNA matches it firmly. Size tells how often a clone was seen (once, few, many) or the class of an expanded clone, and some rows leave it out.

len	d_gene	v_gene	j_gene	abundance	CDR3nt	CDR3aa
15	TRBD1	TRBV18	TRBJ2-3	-	TGTGCCAGCTCACCACGGACAGGGTACACAGATACGCAGTATTTT	CASSPRTGYTDTQYF
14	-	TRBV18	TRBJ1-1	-	TGTGCCAGCTCACCAAGCGGGATGAACACTGAAGCTTTCTTT	CASSPSGMNTEAFF
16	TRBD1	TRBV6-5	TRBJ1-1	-	TGTGCCAGCAGTTACGGGGGAGGGGGCTCGGGCACTGAAGCTTTCTTT	CASSYGGGGSGTEAFF
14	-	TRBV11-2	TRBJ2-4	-	TGTGCCAGCAGCTTAGACGGCGGCAAAAACATTCAGTACTTC	CASSLDGGKNIQYF
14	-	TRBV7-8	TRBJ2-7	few	TGTGCCAGCATGGCCGACAGTACATCCTACGAGCAGTACTTC	CASMADSTSYEQYF
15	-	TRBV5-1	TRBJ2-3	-	TGCGCCAGCAAAACAGGATCAACTAGCACAGATACGCAGTATTTT	CASKTGSTSTDTQYF
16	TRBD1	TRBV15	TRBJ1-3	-	TGTGCCACCAGCAAGGGACAGGGGTTATTCGGAAACACCATATATTTT	CATSKGQGLFGNTIYF
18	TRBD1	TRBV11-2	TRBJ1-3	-	TGTGCCAGCAGCTTAGTCGGTTTTGAGGACAGGGGGCGGAACACCATATATTTT	CASSLVGFEDRGRNTIYF
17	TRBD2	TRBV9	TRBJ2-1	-	TGTGCCAGCAGCGCCGTTCAGCGGGGCCCGTCCTACAATGAGCAGTTCTTC	CASSAVQRGPSYNEQFF
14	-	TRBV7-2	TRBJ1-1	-	TGTGCCAGCAGCTTAGCAGGGGTTAAGACTGAAGCTTTCTTT	CASSLAGVKTEAFF
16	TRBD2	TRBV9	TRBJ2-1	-	TGTGCCAGCAGCACCCAACCGGGACTAGCTTACAATGAGCAGTTCTTC	CASSTQPGLAYNEQFF
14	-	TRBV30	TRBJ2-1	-	TGTGCCTGGAGTGTTCTGGACGGTGGGAATGAGCAGTTCTTC	CAWSVLDGGNEQFF
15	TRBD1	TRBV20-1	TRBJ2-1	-	TGCAGTGCTAGTGGTGGCGACAGGGGGCACAATGAGCAGTTCTTC	CSASGGDRGHNEQFF
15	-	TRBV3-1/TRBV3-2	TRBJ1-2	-	TGTGCCAGCAGCCAAGTTTGGGGAGACAACTATGGCTACACCTTC	CASSQVWGDNYGYTF
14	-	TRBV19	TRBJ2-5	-	TGTGCCAGTAGTATCCGGGGGAACCAAGAGACCCAGTACTTC	CASSIRGNQETQYF
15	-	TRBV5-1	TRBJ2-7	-	TGCGCCAGCAGCTTACAAGGTTTCCCCAACTACGAGCAGTACTTC	CASSLQGFPNYEQYF
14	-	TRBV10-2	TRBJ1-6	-	TGCGCCAGCAGTGAAACACACAGTAATTCACCCCTCCACTTT	CASSETHSNSPLHF
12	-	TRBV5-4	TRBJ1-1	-	TGTGCCAGCAGCTTGGACGTCGCTGAAGCTTTCTTT	CASSLDVAEAFF
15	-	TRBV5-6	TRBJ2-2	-	TGTGCCAGCAGCTTGGCCTCGCAGTCCCCCGGGGAGCTGTTTTTT	CASSLASQSPGELFF
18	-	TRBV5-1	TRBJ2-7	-	TGCGCCAGCAGCTTGGAAGGGTCCGGGCTCCGAATATCCTACGAGCAGTACTTC	CASSLEGSGLRISYEQYF
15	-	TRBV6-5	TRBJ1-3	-	TGTGCCAGCAGTCGCAGTGGGGGGACTGGAAACACCATATATTTT	CASSRSGGTGNTIYF
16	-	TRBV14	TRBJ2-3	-	TGTGCCAGCAGCCAAACAGGGGCGGGGAGCACAGATACGCAGTATTTT	CASSQTGAGSTDTQYF
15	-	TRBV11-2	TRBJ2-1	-	TGTGCCAGCAGCTTGGTTGTTTCAGGGGTCGATGAGCAGTTCTTC	CASSLVVSGVDEQFF
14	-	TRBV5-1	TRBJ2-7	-	TGCGCCAGCAAAGTCAGGACGGACCTCGGGGAGCAGTACTTC	CASKVRTDLGEQYF
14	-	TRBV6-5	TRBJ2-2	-	TGTGCCAGCAGCGACCCCCGGCGGGGCGGGGAGCTGTTTTTT	CASSDPRRGGELFF
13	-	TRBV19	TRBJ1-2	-	TGTGCCAGTAGGTTCGTTGAGGGAGATGGCTACACCTTC	CASRFVEGDGYTF
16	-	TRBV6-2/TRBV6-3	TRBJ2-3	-	TGTGCCAGCAGTGCCGTGATGGGGAAAGGCACAGATACGCAGTATTTT	CASSAVMGKGTDTQYF
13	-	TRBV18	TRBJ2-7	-	TGTGCCAGCTCCACCTCCGCAGGGTACGAGCAGTACTTC	CASSTSAGYEQYF
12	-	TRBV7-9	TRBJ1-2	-	TGTGCCAGCAGCTTAGATGAGGAACGCTACACCTTC	CASSLDEERYTF
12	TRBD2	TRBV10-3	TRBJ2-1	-	TGTGCCATAGGACTAGAAGCGAGAGAGCAGTTCTTC	CAIGLEAREQFF
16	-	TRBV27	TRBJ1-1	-	TGTGCCAGCAGTTTATCTTTTCGGAGGGGCACCACTGAAGCTTTCTTT	CASSLSFRRGTTEAFF
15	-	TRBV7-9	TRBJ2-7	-	TGTGCCAGCAGCCCCCTCCCACAAGTATCCTACGAGCAGTACTTC	CASSPLPQVSYEQYF
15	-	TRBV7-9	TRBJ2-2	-	TGTGCCAGCAGCTCCTACCGGGCCGACACCGGGGAGCTGTTTTTT	CASSSYRADTGELFF
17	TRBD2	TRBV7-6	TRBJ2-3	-	TGTGCCAGCAGCCCGCTAGTGGCGGCGGGGGGGCCAGATACGCAGTATTTT	CASSPLVAAGGPDTQYF
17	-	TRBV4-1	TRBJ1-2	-	TGCGCCAGCAGCCAAGATATGCAGTCAGGGAATCTCTATGGCTACACCTTC	CASSQDMQSGNLYGYTF
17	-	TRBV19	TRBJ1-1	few	TGTGCCAGTAGTATAGTTTCCCAGCCGGGGGGGGGCACTGAAGCTTTCTTT	CASSIVSQPGGGTEAFF
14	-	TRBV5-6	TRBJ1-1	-	TGTGCCAGCAGCTTGCTGTCGCAGGCTGATGAAGCTTTCTTT	CASSLLSQADEAFF
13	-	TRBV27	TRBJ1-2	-	TGTGCCAGCAGTCGCGGGGGCTGGTATGGCTACACCTTC	CASSRGGWYGYTF
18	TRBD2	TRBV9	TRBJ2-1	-	TGTGCCAGCAGCCCTCGACTAGCGGGGGGGCAATCCTACAATGAGCAGTTCTTC	CASSPRLAGGQSYNEQFF
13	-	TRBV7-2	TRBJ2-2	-	TGTGCCAGCAGCCTACAGGGATCCGGGGAGCTGTTTTTT	CASSLQGSGELFF
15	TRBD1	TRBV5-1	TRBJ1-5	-	TGCGCCAGCAGCCCGGGACAGAGCGATAGTCAGCCCCAGCATTTT	CASSPGQSDSQPQHF
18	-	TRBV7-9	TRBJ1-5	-	TGTGCCAGCAGCTTAGTGGGGCCCCCCTGGGAACGCAATCAGCCCCAGCATTTT	CASSLVGPPWERNQPQHF
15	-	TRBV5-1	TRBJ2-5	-	TGCGCCAGCAGCCCTTTGGGGGCCCCTCAAGAGACCCAGTACTTC	CASSPLGAPQETQYF
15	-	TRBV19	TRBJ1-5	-	TGTGCCAGTAGTAGCCAGACAGATAGCAATCAGCCCCAGCATTTT	CASSSQTDSNQPQHF
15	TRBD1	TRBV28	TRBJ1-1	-	TGTGCCAGCAGTCCTCGGACAGGTGTGAACACTGAAGCTTTCTTT	CASSPRTGVNTEAFF
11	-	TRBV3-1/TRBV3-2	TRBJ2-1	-	TGTGCCAGCAGCCTTTACAATGAGCAGTTCTTC	CASSLYNEQFF
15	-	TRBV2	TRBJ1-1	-	TGTGCCAGCAGCCCCCACAGGGTGAAGGACACTGAAGCTTTCTTT	CASSPHRVKDTEAFF
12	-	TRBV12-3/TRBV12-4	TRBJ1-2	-	TGTGCCAGCAGTGGCCTTGGAGGTGGCTACACCTTC	CASSGLGGGYTF
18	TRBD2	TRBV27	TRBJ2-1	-	TGTGCCAGCAGTCGAGCGGGACTAGCGGGGGGAAAAAACAATGAGCAGTTCTTC	CASSRAGLAGGKNNEQFF
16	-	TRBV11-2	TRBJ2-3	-	TGTGCCAGCAGCTCCGATACGGGACGGGGCTTAGATACGCAGTATTTT	CASSSDTGRGLDTQYF
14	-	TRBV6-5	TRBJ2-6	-	TGTGCCAGCTGCAGGGTTCTGGGGGCCAACGTCCTGACTTTC	CASCRVLGANVLTF
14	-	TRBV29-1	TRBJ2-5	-	TGCAGCGTTGATGTGTCATCCCTTACAGAGACCCAGTACTTC	CSVDVSSLTETQYF
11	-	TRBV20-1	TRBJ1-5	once	TGCAGTGGGGGAAGCAATCAGCCCCAGCATTTT	CSGGSNQPQHF
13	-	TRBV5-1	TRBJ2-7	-	TGCGCCAGCAGCTTGGTAGGGAGCTACGAGCAGTACTTC	CASSLVGSYEQYF
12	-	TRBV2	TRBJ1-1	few	TGTGCCAGCACAGTCATGAACACTGAAGCTTTCTTT	CASTVMNTEAFF
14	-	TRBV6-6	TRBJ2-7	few	TGTGCCAGCAGTTACGTTGGACTGTCCTACGAGCAGTACTTC	CASSYVGLSYEQYF